This TCR beta chain was recovered during a study of chemoradiotherapy in HPV16-positive cancers. Assay used: immunoSEQ multiplex PCR; TCRdb lists only in-frame clones, some missing. Seen here are 40,000 or so clones, around 76% observed once, and the top ten hold over 5%. V lost 4 bases and J 3 bases, leaving 10 bases between the germline ends. The CDR3 sequence is 13 residues long. Germline lookup yields CDR1 SGHTA and CDR2 FQGTGA. V gene TRBV7-3 combines with J gene TRBJ2-7; D not certain. Sequencing used blood, obtained from a patient who underwent chemoradiotherapy. The TCR was taken from a human donor with HPV-associated anogenital cancer. CDR3: CASSSQDGYEQYF. The CDR3 DNA reads as TGTGCCAGCAGCTCCCAGGACGGCTACGAGCAGTACTTC.